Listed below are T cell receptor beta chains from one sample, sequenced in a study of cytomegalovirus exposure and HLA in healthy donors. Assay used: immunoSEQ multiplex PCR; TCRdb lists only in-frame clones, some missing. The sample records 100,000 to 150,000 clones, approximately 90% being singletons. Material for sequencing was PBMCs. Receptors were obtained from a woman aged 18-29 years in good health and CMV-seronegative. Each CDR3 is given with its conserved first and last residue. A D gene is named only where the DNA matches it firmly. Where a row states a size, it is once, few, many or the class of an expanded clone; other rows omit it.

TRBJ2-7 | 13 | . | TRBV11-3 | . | CASSLVSGYEQYF | TGTGCCAGCAGCTTAGTTTCGGGTTACGAGCAGTACTTC
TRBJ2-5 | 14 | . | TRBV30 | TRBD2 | CAWSAGLAGETQYF | TGTGCCTGGAGTGCGGGACTAGCGGGTGAGACCCAGTACTTC
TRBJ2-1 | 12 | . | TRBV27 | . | CASTTGNNEQFF | TGTGCCAGCACCACAGGAAACAATGAGCAGTTCTTC
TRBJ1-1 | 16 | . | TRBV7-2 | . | CASSFLPGQAGTEAFF | TGTGCCAGCAGCTTTCTCCCCGGGCAGGCGGGGACTGAAGCTTTCTTT
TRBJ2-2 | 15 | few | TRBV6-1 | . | CASSLTVTNTGELFF | TGTGCCAGCTCCTTGACAGTTACGAACACCGGGGAGCTGTTTTTT
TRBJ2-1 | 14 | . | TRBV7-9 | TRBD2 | CASSLVETSGEQFF | TGTGCCAGCAGCTTAGTGGAGACTAGCGGTGAGCAGTTCTTC
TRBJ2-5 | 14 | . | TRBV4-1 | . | CASSRGDPEETQYF | TGCGCCAGCAGCCGCGGGGATCCCGAAGAGACCCAGTACTTC
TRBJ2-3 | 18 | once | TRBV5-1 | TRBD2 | CASSQGLAGGPSTDTQYF | TGCGCCAGCAGCCAGGGACTAGCGGGAGGGCCCAGCACAGATACGCAGTATTTT
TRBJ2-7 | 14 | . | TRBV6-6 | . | CASSYQGVRDEQYF | TGTGCCAGCAGTTATCAGGGTGTTCGGGACGAGCAGTACTTC
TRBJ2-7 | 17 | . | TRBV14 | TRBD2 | CASSLRPPSGGLYEQYF | TGTGCCAGCAGCCTCCGGCCCCCTAGCGGGGGGTTATACGAGCAGTACTTC
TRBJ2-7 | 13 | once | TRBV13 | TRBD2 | CASSTSGSYEQYF | TGTGCCAGCAGTACTAGCGGCTCCTACGAGCAGTACTTC
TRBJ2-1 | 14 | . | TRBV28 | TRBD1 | CASSSQGVGDEQFF | TGTGCCAGCAGTTCACAGGGGGTTGGGGATGAGCAGTTCTTC
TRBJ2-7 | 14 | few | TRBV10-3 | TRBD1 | CAISFGQGGYEQYF | TGTGCCATCAGTTTCGGACAGGGCGGCTACGAGCAGTACTTC
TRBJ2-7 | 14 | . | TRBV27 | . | CASSTSDRAGEQYF | .
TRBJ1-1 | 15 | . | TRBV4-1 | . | CASSQESRRRSEAFF | TGCGCCAGCAGCCAAGAGTCGAGGAGGAGGTCTGAAGCTTTCTTT
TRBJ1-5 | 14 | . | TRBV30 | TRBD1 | CAWGGQGARQPQHF | TGTGCCTGGGGCGGGCAGGGGGCGCGTCAGCCCCAGCATTTT
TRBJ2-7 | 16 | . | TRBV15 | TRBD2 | CATSPMVSGGRYEQYF | TGTGCCACCAGCCCCATGGTGTCGGGGGGGCGCTACGAGCAGTACTTC
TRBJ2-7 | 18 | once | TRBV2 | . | CASSEGPLQGSLSYEQYF | TGTGCCAGCAGTGAAGGGCCCCTCCAGGGGTCGCTCTCCTACGAGCAGTACTTC
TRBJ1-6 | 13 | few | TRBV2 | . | CASIYRASSPLHF | TGTGCCAGCATCTACAGGGCAAGCTCACCCCTCCACTTT
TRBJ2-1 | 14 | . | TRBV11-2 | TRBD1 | CASRSGTGINEQFF | TGTGCCAGCAGGTCCGGGACAGGGATCAATGAGCAGTTCTTC
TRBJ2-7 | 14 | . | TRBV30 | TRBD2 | CAWSVGGLRYEQYF | TGTGCCTGGAGTGTTGGGGGACTAAGATACGAGCAGTACTTC
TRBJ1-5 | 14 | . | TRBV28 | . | CASYPDSSNQPQHF | TGTGCCAGCTACCCGGACTCTAGCAATCAGCCCCAGCATTTT
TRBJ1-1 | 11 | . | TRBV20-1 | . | CSAGGVTEAFF | TGCAGTGCAGGGGGGGTCACTGAAGCTTTCTTT
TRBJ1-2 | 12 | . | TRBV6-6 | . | CASSYAGRGYTF | TGTGCCAGCAGTTACGCGGGGCGCGGCTACACCTTC
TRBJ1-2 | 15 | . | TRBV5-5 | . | CASSPYSQGASGYTF | TGTGCCAGCAGCCCCTATTCGCAGGGCGCATCGGGCTACACCTTC